This T cell receptor (beta chain) was obtained from a study of T-cell memory formation after mild COVID-19. On the study more broadly: Each donor largely had its own TCR clusters.

Points on this clonotype: No antigen is known for it.

Findings and caveats of the study: The study detected some responding clones in pre-infection memory, suggesting cross-reactive memory joined. Day 15 to 85 contracting clones showed balanced CD4/CD8; later expanders leaned CD4+.

Germline V gene lookup returns CDR1 DFQATT and CDR2 SNEGSKA (reference sequence). Trimming cost V 3 bases and J 2 bases, with 4 bases left between them. The CDR3 has 11 residues. UMIs and sample barcodes were carried by the TCR alpha and TCR beta cDNA libraries that 5'RACE produced using constant-segment primers. One entry per CDR3 protein results from TCRdb running MiXCR on the 5' RACE reads. The profile shows under 300,000 distinct CDR3 sequences, approximately 9% of them singletons. The clonotype originates from a man between 18 and 29 years old who had mild COVID-19 (a few samples of this study predate the infection). Cell type and time point are not known. Sequenced sample: PBMCs or a T cell subset sorted from them (not recorded which). V gene TRBV20-1 combines with J gene TRBJ2-5; D is unresolved. CDR3 DNA sequence: TGCAGTGCTAGGTGGCAAGAGACCCAGTACTTC. Encoded protein: CSARWQETQYF.